The sequence of this T cell receptor beta chain was determined in a study of neurological immune-mediated disorders. Study-wide results and caveats: Among expanded clones, no CDR3 amino acid sequences were shared across subjects, a pattern suggesting private repertoires in all groups.

MiXCR, run by TCRdb on the 5' RACE reads, gives a single entry per CDR3 protein. The sample lists 50,000 to 60,000 distinct CDR3 sequences, 3% to 4% occurring once. This clonotype was detected ten times or more. What it recognizes is unknown. Germline values: CDR1 DFQATT, CDR2 SNEGSKA (reference sequence). CDR3 length: 14 amino acids. The V end was cut by 0 bases, the J end by 5 bases, with 10 bases between. The receptor comes from a woman in her thirties or forties with multiple sclerosis. Input material: CD4+ T cells from blood. The chain couples TRBV20-1 to TRBJ1-4, with a tentative D call TRBD1 (5 bases). The CDR3 loop reads CSARDGGRNEKLFF. For the CDR3, the DNA is TGCAGTGCTAGAGATGGGGGACGGAATGAAAAACTGTTTTTT.